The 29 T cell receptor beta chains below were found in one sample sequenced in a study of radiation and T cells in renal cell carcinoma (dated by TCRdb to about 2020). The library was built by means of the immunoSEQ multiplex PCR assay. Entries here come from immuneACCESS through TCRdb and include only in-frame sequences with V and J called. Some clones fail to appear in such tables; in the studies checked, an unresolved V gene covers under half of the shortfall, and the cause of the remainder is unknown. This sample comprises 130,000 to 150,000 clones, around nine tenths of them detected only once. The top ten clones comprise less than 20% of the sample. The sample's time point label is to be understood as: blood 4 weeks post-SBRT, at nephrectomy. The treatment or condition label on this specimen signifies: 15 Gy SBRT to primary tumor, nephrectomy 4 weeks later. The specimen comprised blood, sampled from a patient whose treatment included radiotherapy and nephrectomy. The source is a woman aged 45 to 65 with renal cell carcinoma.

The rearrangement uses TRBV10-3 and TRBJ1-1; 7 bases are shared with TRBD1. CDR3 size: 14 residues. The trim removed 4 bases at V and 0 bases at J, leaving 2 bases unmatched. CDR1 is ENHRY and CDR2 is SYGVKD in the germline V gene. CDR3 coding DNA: TGTGCCATCAGTGGGGACAGTCTGAACACTGAAGCTTTCTTT. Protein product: CAISGDSLNTEAFF.

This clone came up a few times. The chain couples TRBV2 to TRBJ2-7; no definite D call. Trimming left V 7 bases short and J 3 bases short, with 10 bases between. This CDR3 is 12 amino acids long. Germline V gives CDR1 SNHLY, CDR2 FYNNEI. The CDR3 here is CASTLRIYEQYF. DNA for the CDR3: TGTGCCAGCACCCTACGGATCTACGAGCAGTACTTC.

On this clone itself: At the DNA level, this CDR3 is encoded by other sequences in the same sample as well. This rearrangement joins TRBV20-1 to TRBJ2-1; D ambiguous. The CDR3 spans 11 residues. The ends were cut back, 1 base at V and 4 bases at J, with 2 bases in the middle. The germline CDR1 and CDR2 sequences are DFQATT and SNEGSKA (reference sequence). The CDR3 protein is CSARGYNEQFF. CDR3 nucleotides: TGCAGTGCTAGAGGGTACAATGAGCAGTTCTTC.

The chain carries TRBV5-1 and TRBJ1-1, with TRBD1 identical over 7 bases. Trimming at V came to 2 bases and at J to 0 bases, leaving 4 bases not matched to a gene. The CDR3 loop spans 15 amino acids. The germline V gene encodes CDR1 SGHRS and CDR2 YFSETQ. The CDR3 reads CASSLGGTVNTEAFF. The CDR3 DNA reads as TGCGCCAGCAGCTTAGGGGGCACTGTGAACACTGAAGCTTTCTTT.

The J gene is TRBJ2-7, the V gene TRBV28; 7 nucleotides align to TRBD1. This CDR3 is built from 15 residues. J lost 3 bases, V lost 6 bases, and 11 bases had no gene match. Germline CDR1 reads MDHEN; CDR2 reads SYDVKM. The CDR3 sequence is CASSPNRGSNYEQYF. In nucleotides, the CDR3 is TGTGCCAGCAGCCCAAACAGGGGCTCCAACTACGAGCAGTACTTC.

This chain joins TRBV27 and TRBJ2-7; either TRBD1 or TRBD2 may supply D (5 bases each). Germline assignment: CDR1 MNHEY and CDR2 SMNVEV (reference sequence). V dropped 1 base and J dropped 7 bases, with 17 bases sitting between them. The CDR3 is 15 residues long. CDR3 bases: TGTGCCAGCAGTTTATTCGGGACGGCTTTGGGTGAGCAGTACTTC. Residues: CASSLFGTALGEQYF.

This CDR3 reads CASSYSFGSYNEQFF. Here the CDR3 DNA reads TGTGCCAGCAGTTACTCGTTCGGCTCCTACAATGAGCAGTTCTTC. The chain combines TRBV6-5 with TRBJ2-1; D is undetermined. The length of the CDR3 is 15 residues. Germline CDR1 is MNHEY and CDR2 is SVGAGI. V was trimmed by 0 bases and J by 0 bases, leaving 6 bases between them.

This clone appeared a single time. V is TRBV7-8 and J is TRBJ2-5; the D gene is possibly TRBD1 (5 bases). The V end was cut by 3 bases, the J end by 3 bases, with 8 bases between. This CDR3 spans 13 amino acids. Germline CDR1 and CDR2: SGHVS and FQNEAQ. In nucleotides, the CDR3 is TGTGCCAGCAGCTTGGGGCAGAAAGAGACCCAGTACTTC. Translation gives CASSLGQKETQYF.

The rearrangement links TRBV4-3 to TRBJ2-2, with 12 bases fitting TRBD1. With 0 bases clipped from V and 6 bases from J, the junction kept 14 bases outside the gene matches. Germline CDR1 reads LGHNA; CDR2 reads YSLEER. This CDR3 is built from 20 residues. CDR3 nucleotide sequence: TGCGCCAGCAGCCAAGATCCGGGGACAGGGGGCGATGTGAGTCCCGGGGAGCTGTTTTTT. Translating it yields CASSQDPGTGGDVSPGELFF.

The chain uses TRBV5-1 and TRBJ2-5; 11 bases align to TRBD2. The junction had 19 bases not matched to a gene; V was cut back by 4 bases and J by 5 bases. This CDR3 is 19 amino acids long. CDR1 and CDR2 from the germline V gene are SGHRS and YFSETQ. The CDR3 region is CASSPLGGTSGTRGETQYF. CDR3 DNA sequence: TGCGCCAGCAGCCCCCTCGGCGGGACTAGCGGAACCAGAGGGGAGACCCAGTACTTC.

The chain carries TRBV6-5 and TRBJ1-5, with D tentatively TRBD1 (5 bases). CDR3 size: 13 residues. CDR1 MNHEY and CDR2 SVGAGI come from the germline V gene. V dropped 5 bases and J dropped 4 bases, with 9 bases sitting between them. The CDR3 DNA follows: TGTGCCAGCAGTGGGGACGGGAATCAGCCCCAGCATTTT. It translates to CASSGDGNQPQHF.

CDR3 nucleotides: TGTGCCAGCAGCCAAGCTACAGGGGGCTTCCCCGAGCAGTACTTC. Translating it yields CASSQATGGFPEQYF. The V gene is TRBV4-2, the J gene TRBJ2-7; 9 bases are shared with TRBD1. V dropped 1 base and J dropped 6; count of bases not matched to a gene: 7. The CDR3 sequence is 15 residues long. The germline V gene has CDR1 LGHNA and CDR2 YNFKEQ.

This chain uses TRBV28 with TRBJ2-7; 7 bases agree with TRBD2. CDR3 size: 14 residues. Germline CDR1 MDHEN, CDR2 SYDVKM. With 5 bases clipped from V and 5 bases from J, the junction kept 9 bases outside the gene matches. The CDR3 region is CASSPPGGEDEQYF. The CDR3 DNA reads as TGTGCCAGCAGTCCTCCGGGGGGAGAGGACGAGCAGTACTTC.

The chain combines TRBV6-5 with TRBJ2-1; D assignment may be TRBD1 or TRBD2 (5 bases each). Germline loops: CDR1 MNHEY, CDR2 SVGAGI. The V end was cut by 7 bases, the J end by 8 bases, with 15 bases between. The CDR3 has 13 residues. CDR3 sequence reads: CASKRFRDDEQFF. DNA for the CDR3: TGTGCCAGCAAAAGGTTCAGGGACGATGAGCAGTTCTTC.

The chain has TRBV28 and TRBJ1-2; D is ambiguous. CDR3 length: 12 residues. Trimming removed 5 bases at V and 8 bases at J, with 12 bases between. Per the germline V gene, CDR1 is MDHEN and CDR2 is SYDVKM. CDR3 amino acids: CASSPPQGGYTF. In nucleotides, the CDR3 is TGTGCCAGCAGTCCGCCACAAGGAGGCTACACCTTC.

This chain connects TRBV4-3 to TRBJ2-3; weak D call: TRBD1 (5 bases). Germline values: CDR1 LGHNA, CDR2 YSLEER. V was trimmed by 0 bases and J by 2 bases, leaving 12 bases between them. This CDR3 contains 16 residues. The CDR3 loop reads CASSQEGQGFTDTQYF. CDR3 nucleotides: TGCGCCAGCAGCCAAGAGGGGCAGGGATTCACAGATACGCAGTATTTT.

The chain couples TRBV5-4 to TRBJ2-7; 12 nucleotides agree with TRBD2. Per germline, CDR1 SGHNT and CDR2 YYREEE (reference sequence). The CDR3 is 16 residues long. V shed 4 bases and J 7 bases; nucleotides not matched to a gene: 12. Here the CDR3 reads CASSPGLAGPLGEQYF. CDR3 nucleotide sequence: TGTGCCAGCAGCCCGGGACTAGCGGGCCCCTTAGGGGAGCAGTACTTC.

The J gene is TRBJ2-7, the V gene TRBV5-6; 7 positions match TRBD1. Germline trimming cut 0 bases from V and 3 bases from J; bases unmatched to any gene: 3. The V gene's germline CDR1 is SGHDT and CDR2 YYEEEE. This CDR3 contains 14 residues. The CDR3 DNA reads TGTGCCAGCAGCTTGGAGCCAGGGGGCTACGAGCAGTACTTC. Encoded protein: CASSLEPGGYEQYF.

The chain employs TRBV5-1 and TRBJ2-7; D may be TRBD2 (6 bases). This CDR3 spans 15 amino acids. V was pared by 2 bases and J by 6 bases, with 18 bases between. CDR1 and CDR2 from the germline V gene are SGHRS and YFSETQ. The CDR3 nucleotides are TGCGCCAGCAGCTTCCTCGATACCCGGCGGGGCGAGCAGTACTTC. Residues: CASSFLDTRRGEQYF.

The CDR3 DNA reads as TGTGCCAGCAGGGACAGGGGGCGGACCGGGGAGCTGTTTTTT. Translation gives CASRDRGRTGELFF. This chain joins TRBV27 and TRBJ2-2; TRBD1 matches at 11 bases. Germline lookup yields CDR1 MNHEY and CDR2 SMNVEV (reference sequence). V lost 6 bases and J lost 5; bases outside the gene matches: 2. The CDR3 runs to 14 residues.

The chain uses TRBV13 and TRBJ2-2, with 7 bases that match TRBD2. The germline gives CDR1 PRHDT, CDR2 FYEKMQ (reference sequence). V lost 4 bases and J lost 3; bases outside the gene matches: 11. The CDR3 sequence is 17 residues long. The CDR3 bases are TGTGCCAGCAGCTCCCGCGCCCAGCGGGGAGACACCGGGGAGCTGTTTTTT. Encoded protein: CASSSRAQRGDTGELFF.

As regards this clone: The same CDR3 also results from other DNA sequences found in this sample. This chain's CDR3 is CASSLGSYGYTF. The CDR3 DNA is TGTGCCAGCAGCTTAGGGTCCTATGGCTACACCTTC. The rearrangement links TRBV11-2 to TRBJ1-2, with unresolved D. The germline gives CDR1 SGHAT, CDR2 FQNNGV. Trimming stripped 1 base from V and 4 bases from J, with 4 bases between. The CDR3 consists of 12 residues.

The CDR3 nucleotides read TGCGCCAGCAGCTCGAAGCAGAGCACAGATACGCAGTATTTT. This sequence encodes CASSSKQSTDTQYF. The chain carries TRBV5-1 and TRBJ2-3, with D unclear. There are 14 residues in the CDR3. V lost 3 bases and J lost 0, with 8 bases in between. Germline V gene sequence: CDR1 SGHRS, CDR2 YFSETQ.

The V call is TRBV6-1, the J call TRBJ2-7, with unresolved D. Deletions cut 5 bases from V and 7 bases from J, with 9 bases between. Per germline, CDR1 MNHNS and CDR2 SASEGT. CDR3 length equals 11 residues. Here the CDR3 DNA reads TGTGCCAGCAGTTACAGCCGGGAGCAGTACTTC. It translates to CASSYSREQYF.

CDR3 residues: CASSPGSYEAFF. CDR3 bases: TGTGCCAGCAGCCCGGGGAGCTATGAAGCTTTCTTT. This rearrangement joins TRBV5-6 to TRBJ1-1, with no clear D. Germline CDR1 and CDR2: SGHDT and YYEEEE. This CDR3 spans 12 amino acids. The V and J ends lost 4 bases and 7 bases respectively, with 11 bases between them.

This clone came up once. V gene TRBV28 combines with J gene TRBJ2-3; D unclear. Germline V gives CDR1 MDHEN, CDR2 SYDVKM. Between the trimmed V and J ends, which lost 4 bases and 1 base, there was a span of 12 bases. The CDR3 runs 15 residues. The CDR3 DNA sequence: TGTGCCAGCAGTTATGCCCTTCGGGGCACAGATACGCAGTATTTT. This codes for CASSYALRGTDTQYF.

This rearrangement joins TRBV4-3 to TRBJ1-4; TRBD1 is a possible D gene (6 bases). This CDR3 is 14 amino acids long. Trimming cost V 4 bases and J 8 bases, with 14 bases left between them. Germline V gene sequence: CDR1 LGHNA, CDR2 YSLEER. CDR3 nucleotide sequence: TGCGCCAGCAGCCGACAGGAGACCAGCGAAAAACTGTTTTTT. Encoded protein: CASSRQETSEKLFF.

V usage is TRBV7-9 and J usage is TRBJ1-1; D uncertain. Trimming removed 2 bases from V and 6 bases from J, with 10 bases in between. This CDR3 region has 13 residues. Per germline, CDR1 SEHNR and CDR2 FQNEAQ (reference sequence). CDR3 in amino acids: CASSLISQSEAFF. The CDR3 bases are TGTGCCAGCAGCTTAATATCCCAGTCTGAAGCTTTCTTT.

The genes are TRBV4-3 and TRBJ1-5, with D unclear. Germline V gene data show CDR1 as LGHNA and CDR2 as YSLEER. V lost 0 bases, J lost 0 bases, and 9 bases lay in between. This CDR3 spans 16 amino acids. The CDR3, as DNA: TGCGCCAGCAGCCAAGAAGCGATCCCTAGCAATCAGCCCCAGCATTTT. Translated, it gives CASSQEAIPSNQPQHF.